This TCR beta chain appears in the sequencing data of a study of T cell responses to AZD1222 COVID-19 vaccine. This CDR3 contains 15 residues. Germline CDR1 and CDR2: SNHLY and FYNNEI. The V gene end was trimmed by 6 bases and the J gene end by 4 bases; junction bases not matched to a gene: 8. Pooling covered second doses at about 4 or about 12 weeks. Points on this clone: Antigen unknown.

Profiled with immunoSEQ multiplex PCR; TCRdb holds only in-frame clones, not every one. The sample records around 130,000 clones, 80% to 90% being singletons. General study points: There were vaccine-associated CD4 TCRs across spike, dominant at 160-218 and 743-854. Just 5 to 7 AZD1222 recipients tested seropositive at baseline. Nearly half of spike-specific TCRs reportedly target variant regions that are unmutated in the B.1.351 and B.1.1.7 variants.

Material: peripheral blood, obtained 28 days after the second AZD1222 dose. This sequence joins TRBV2 and TRBJ1-2, with 10 bases fitting TRBD1. The sequence came from an adult who received the AZD1222 COVID-19 vaccine. The CDR3 nucleotides are TGTGCCAGCAGCGAGGGTTGGACAGGGGGCTATGGCTACACCTTC. Residues: CASSEGWTGGYGYTF.